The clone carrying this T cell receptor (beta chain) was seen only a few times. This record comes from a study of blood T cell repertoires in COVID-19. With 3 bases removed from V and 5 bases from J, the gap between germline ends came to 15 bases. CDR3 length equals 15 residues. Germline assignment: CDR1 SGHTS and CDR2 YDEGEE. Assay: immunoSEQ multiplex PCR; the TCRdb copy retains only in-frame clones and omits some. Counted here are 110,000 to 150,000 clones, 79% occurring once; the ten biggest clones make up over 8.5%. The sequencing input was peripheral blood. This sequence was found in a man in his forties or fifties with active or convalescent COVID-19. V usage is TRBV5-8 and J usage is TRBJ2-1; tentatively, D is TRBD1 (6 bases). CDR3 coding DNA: TGTGCCAGCAGCTCCGGGACAACCCTGAACAATGAGCAGTTCTTC. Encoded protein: CASSSGTTLNNEQFF.